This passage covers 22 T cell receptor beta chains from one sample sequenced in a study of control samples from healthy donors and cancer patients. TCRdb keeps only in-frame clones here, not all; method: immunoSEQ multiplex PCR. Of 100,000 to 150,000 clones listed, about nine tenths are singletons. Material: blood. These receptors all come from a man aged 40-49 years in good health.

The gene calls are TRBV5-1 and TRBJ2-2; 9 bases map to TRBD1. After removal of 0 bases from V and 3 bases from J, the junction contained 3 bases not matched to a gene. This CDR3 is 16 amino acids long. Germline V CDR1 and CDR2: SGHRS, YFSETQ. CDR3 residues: CASSLARTGDTGELFF. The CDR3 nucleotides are TGCGCCAGCAGCTTGGCCCGGACAGGGGACACCGGGGAGCTGTTTTTT.

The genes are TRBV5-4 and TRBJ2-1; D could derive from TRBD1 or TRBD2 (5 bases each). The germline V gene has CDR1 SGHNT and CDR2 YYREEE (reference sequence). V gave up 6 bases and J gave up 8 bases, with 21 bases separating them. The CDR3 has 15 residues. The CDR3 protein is CASNEGPTSVDEQFF. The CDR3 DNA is TGTGCCAGCAACGAGGGACCGACATCGGTCGATGAGCAGTTCTTC.

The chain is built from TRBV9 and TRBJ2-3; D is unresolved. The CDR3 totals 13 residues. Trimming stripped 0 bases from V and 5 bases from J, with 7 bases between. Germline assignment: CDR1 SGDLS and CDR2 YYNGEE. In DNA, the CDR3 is TGTGCCAGCAGCGTAGGCCCCCAAGATACGCAGTATTTT. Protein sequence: CASSVGPQDTQYF.

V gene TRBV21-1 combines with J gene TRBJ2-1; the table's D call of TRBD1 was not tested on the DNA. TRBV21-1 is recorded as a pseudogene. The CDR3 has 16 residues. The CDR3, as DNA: TGTGCCAGCAGCAGACCGGGACAGGGTGTGGGTGGTGAGCAGTTCTTC. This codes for CASSRPGQGVGGEQFF.

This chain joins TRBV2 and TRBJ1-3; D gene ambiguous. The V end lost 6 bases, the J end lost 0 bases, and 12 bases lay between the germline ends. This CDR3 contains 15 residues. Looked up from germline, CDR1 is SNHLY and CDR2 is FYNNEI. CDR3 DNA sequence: TGTGCCAGCAGCGCCGCCCATGGCTCTGGAAACACCATATATTTT. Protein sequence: CASSAAHGSGNTIYF.

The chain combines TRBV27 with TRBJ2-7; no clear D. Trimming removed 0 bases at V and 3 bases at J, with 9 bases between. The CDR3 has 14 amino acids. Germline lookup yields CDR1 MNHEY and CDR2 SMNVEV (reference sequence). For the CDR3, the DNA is TGTGCCAGCAGTTTATCTGGCAGTTTCTACGAGCAGTACTTC. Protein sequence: CASSLSGSFYEQYF.

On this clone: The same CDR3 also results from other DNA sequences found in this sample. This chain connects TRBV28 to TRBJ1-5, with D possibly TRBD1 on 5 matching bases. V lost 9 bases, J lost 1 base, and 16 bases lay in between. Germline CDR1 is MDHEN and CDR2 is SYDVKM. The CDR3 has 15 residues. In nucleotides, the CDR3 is TGTGCCAGTCTTCCCGGTGGGGCGAGCAATCAGCCCCAGCATTTT. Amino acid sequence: CASLPGGASNQPQHF.

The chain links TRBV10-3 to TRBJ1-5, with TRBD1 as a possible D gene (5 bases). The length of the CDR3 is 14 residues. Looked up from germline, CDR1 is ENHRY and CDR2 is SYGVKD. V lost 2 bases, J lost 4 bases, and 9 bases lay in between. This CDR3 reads CAISERSGNQPQHF. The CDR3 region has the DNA TGTGCCATCAGTGAGAGGTCAGGGAATCAGCCCCAGCATTTT.

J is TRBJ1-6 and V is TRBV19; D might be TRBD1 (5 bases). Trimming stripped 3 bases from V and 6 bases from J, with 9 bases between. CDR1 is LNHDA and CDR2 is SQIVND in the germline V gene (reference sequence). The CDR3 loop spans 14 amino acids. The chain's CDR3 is CASSMGGVNSPLHF. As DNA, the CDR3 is TGTGCCAGTAGTATGGGGGGAGTTAATTCACCCCTCCACTTT. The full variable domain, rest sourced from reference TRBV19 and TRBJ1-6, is DGGITQSPKYLFRKEGQNVTLSCEQNLNHDAMYWYRQDPGQGLRLIYYSQIVNDFQKGDIAEGYSVSREKKESFPLTVTSAQKNPTAFYLCASSMGGVNSPLHFGNGTRLTVT.

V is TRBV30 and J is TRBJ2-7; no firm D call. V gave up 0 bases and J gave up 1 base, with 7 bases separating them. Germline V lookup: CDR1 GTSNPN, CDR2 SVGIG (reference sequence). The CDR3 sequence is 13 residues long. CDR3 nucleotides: TGTGCCTGGAGTGTAGCCTATTCCTACGAGCAGTACTTC. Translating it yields CAWSVAYSYEQYF.

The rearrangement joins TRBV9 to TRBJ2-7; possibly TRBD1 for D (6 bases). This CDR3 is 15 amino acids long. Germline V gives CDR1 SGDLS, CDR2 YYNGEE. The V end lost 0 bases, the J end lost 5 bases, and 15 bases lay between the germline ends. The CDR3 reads CASSVEGVFEDEQYF. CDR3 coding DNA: TGTGCCAGCAGCGTAGAGGGGGTTTTTGAAGACGAGCAGTACTTC.

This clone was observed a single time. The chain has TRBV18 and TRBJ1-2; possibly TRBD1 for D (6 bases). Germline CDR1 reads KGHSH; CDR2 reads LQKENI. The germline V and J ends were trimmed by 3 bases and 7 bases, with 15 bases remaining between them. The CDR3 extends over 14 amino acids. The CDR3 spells CASSPSTGPLGYTF. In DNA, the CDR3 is TGTGCCAGCTCACCTTCGACAGGACCGCTTGGCTACACCTTC.

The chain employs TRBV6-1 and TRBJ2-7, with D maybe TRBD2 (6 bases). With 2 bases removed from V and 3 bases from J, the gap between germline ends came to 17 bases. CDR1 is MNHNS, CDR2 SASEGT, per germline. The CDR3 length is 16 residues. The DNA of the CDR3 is TGTGCCAGCAGTGAACTTGGTGCGGGGCTCCTCTACGAGCAGTACTTC. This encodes CASSELGAGLLYEQYF.

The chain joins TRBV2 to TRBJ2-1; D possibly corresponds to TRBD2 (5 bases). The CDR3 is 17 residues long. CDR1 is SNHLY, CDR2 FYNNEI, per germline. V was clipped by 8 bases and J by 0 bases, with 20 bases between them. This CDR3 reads CASHLRAGVSSYNEQFF. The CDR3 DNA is TGTGCCAGCCACCTTCGTGCCGGGGTTAGCTCCTACAATGAGCAGTTCTTC.

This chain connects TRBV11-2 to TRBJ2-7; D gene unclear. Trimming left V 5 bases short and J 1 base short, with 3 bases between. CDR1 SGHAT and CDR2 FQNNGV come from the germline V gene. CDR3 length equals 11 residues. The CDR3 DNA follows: TGTGCCAGCAGCATATCCTACGAGCAGTACTTC. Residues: CASSISYEQYF. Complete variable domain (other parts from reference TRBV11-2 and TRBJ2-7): EAGVAQSPRYKIIEKRQSVAFWCNPISGHATLYWYQQILGQGPKLLIQFQNNGVVDDSQLPKDRFSAERLKGVDSTLKIQPAKLEDSAVYLCASSISYEQYFGPGTRLTVT.

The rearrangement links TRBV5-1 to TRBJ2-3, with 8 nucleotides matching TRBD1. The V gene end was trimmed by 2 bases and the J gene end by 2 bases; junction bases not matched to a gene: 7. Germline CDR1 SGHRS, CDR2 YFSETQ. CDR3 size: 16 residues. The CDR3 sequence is CASSFSDRGNTDTQYF. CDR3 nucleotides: TGCGCCAGCAGCTTTAGCGACAGGGGTAACACAGATACGCAGTATTTT. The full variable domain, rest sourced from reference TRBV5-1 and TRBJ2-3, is KAGVTQTPRYLIKTRGQQVTLSCSPISGHRSVSWYQQTPGQGLQFLFEYFSETQRNKGNFPGRFSGRQFSNSRSEMNVSTLELGDSALYLCASSFSDRGNTDTQYFGPGTRLTVL.

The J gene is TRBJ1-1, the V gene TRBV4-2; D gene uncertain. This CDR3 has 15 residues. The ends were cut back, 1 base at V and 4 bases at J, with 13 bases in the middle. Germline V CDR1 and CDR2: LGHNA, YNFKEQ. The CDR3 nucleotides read TGTGCCAGCAGCCAAGCCAGGTGGCTGGGCACTGAAGCTTTCTTT. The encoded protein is CASSQARWLGTEAFF.

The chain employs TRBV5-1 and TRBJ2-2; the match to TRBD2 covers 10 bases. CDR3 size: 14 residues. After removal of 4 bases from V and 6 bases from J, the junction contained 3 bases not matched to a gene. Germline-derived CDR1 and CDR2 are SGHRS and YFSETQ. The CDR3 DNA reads TGCGCCAGCAGCAGCGGGGGGGCGTCCGGGGAGCTGTTTTTT. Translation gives CASSSGGASGELFF.

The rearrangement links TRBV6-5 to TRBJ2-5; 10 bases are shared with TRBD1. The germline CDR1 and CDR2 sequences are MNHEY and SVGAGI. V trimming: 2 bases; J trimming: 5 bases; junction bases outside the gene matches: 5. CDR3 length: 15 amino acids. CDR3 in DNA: TGTGCCAGCAGTTACGCAGGACAGGGGGGGGAGACCCAGTACTTC. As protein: CASSYAGQGGETQYF.

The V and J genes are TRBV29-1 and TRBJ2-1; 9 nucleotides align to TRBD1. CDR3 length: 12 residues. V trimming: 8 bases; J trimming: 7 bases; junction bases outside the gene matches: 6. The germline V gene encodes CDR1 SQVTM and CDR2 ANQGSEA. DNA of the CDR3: TGCAGCACCGGGACAGGGTTTAATGAGCAGTTCTTC. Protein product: CSTGTGFNEQFF.

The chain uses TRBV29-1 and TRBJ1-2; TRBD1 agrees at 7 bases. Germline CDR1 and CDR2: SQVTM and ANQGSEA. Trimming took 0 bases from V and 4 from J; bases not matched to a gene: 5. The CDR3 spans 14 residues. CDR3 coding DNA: TGCAGCGTTGAAGATTGGGACAGTATCTATGGCTACACCTTC. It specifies CSVEDWDSIYGYTF.

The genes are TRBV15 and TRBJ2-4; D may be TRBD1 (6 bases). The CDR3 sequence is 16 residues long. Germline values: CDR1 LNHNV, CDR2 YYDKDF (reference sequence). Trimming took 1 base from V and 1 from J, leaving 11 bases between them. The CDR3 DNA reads TGTGCCACCAGCAGAGGGGCAGGGGCGGCCAAAAACATTCAGTACTTC. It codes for CATSRGAGAAKNIQYF.